This TCR beta chain was sequenced in a study of OX40 agonist ivuxolimab in advanced cancers. On the study more broadly: Dose-escalation patients' cancers were hepatocellular carcinoma, melanoma, renal cell or head and neck cancer.

Per germline, CDR1 SGDLS and CDR2 YYNGEE. The CDR3 totals 18 residues. The V gene lost 0 bases and the J gene lost 0 bases, with 16 bases spanning the gap. Data came from immunoSEQ multiplex PCR; TCRdb stores just in-frame clones and leaves some out. The sample consists of about 79,000 clones, over 75% of them appearing once. The chain is built from TRBV9 and TRBJ1-3; D ambiguous. This specimen was CD4+ or CD8+ T cells sorted from blood, taken in a trial of the OX40 agonist ivuxolimab. The receptor was isolated from an adult with an advanced solid tumor such as melanoma, head and neck, liver or kidney cancer. CDR3 DNA sequence: TGTGCCAGCAGCGTAGAGTCACATGAGACGAGCTCTGGAAACACCATATATTTT. It specifies CASSVESHETSSGNTIYF. Based on the CDR3 plus reference TRBV9 and TRBJ1-3, the full variable domain is DSGVTQTPKHLITATGQRVTLRCSPRSGDLSVYWYQQSLDQGLQFLIQYYNGEERAKGNILERFSAQQFPDLHSELNLSSLELGDSALYFCASSVESHETSSGNTIYFGEGSWLTVV.